This entry lists 7 T cell receptor beta chains sequenced from one sample in a study of OX40 agonist ivuxolimab in advanced cancers. Libraries were prepared by immunoSEQ multiplex PCR; TCRdb keeps only in-frame clonotypes and omits some of them. The repertoire has tens of thousands of clones, 89% of them found once; the top ten carry roughly 0.2%. Sequencing was performed on CD4+ or CD8+ T cells sorted from blood, taken in a trial of the OX40 agonist ivuxolimab. The origin of the receptors is an adult with an advanced solid tumor such as melanoma, head and neck, liver or kidney cancer.

This rearrangement joins TRBV13 to TRBJ1-2; 9 positions match TRBD1. The trim removed 4 bases at V and 5 bases at J, leaving 8 bases unmatched. The CDR3 is 15 residues long. Per the germline V gene, CDR1 is PRHDT and CDR2 is FYEKMQ (reference sequence). CDR3 sequence: CASSSLTGGKYGYTF. CDR3 nucleotide sequence: TGTGCCAGCAGCTCCCTGACAGGGGGAAAGTATGGCTACACCTTC.

V is TRBV7-2 and J is TRBJ2-7, with D possibly called TRBD1 or TRBD2 (5 bases each). Germline V CDR1 and CDR2: SGHTA, FQGNSA. This CDR3 has 15 residues. V lost 5 bases to trimming and J lost 6 bases, with 20 bases between them. Here the CDR3 DNA reads TGTGCCAGCAGCCCCGGGGCCCCGAAAGGGGCCGAGCAGTACTTC. Translated: CASSPGAPKGAEQYF. Looking up the rest from reference TRBV7-2 and TRBJ2-7 gives the full variable domain: GAGVSQSPSNKVTEKGKDVELRCDPISGHTALYWYRQSLGQGLEFLIYFQGNSAPDKSGLPSDRFSAERTGGSVSTLTIQRTQQEDSAVYLCASSPGAPKGAEQYFGPGTRLTVT.

V gene TRBV5-1 combines with J gene TRBJ1-4; TRBD1 might be the D (6 bases). V shed 4 bases and J shed 0 bases, with 10 bases lying between them. Germline CDR1 and CDR2: SGHRS and YFSETQ. The CDR3 has 15 residues. CDR3: CASSVGATTNEKLFF. In DNA, the CDR3 is TGCGCCAGCAGCGTGGGGGCTACAACTAATGAAAAACTGTTTTTT.

The chain couples TRBV7-9 to TRBJ1-3; D may be TRBD1 (5 bases). There are 18 residues in the CDR3. V was trimmed by 1 base and J by 4 bases, leaving 20 bases between them. Germline CDR1 is SEHNR and CDR2 is FQNEAQ (reference sequence). Here the CDR3 DNA reads TGTGCCAGCAGCTTAGAAGTCGGGACGGTGAGAGCCGGAAACACCATATATTTT. This gives the protein CASSLEVGTVRAGNTIYF.

V gene TRBV7-3 combines with J gene TRBJ2-7, with 8 nucleotides matching TRBD1. V was pared by 5 bases and J by 6 bases, with 6 bases of the junction left unmatched. Germline values: CDR1 SGHTA, CDR2 FQGTGA. The CDR3 sequence is 13 residues long. CDR3 sequence: CASSNGQGTEQYF. CDR3 sequence (DNA): TGTGCCAGCAGCAACGGACAGGGTACCGAGCAGTACTTC.

This chain uses TRBV19 with TRBJ1-2, with 9 positions matching TRBD1. This CDR3 region has 14 residues. The germline CDR1 and CDR2 sequences are LNHDA and SQIVND (reference sequence). The V gene end was trimmed by 6 bases and the J gene end by 4 bases; junction bases not matched to a gene: 6. Here the CDR3 reads CASSSTGGPYGYTF. DNA for the CDR3: TGTGCCAGTAGCTCGACAGGGGGGCCCTATGGCTACACCTTC.

The genes are TRBV7-2 and TRBJ2-7, with 7 bases identical to TRBD1. CDR3 length: 15 residues. The germline V gene encodes CDR1 SGHTA and CDR2 FQGNSA. The trim removed 2 bases at V and 2 bases at J, leaving 6 bases unmatched. The CDR3 coding sequence is TGTGCCAGCAGCTTATCGCGGACAGGAGCCTACGAGCAGTACGTC. As protein: CASSLSRTGAYEQYV.